Below are 30 T cell receptor beta chains sequenced from a single sample in a study of shared clonotypes between healthy human individuals. Sequencing used immunoSEQ multiplex PCR; TCRdb keeps in-frame clones, though not all of them. This sample yields fewer than 1.4 million clones, of which around 78% are seen a single time; 0.6% to 0.75% belongs to the top ten. The specimen sequenced was memory CD4+ T cells from PBMCs. Subset given: CD45RA-negative fraction. Source of these receptors: a young man in good health. Some clones in this sample may be carry-over from other donors' samples.

The rearrangement links TRBV6-1 to TRBJ2-3, with D perhaps TRBD1 or TRBD2 (6 bases each). Trimming shortened V by 5 bases and J by 3 bases, and 15 bases separated the two germline ends. The CDR3 spans 15 residues. Germline V CDR1 and CDR2: MNHNS, SASEGT. The DNA of the CDR3 is TGTGCCAGCAGTAGTTTCGGGGGCGAAACAGATACGCAGTATTTT. Protein: CASSSFGGETDTQYF.

The chain recombines TRBV21-1 with TRBJ2-1; the table's D call TRBD2 went unverified against the DNA. TRBV21-1 is given as a pseudogene. The CDR3 covers 15 residues. CDR3 protein: CASTSIKLCINEQFF. As DNA, the CDR3 is TGTGCCAGCACCTCCATAAAACTCTGCATCAATGAGCAGTTCTTC.

The chain couples TRBV28 to TRBJ1-2; TRBD1 aligns across 7 bases. Germline-derived CDR1 and CDR2 are MDHEN and SYDVKM. The CDR3 consists of 15 residues. V lost 2 bases and J lost 7; bases outside the gene matches: 10. The CDR3 DNA reads as TGTGCCAGCAGTTTAACAGAAAGGGGGCTGTTTGGCTACACCTTC. It encodes CASSLTERGLFGYTF.

Turning to this clone: Other DNA sequences in the same sample also yield this CDR3. The V and J genes are TRBV11-2 and TRBJ2-3; D gene uncertain. In germline, CDR1 is SGHAT, CDR2 FQNNGV. There are 13 residues in the CDR3. V was clipped by 0 bases and J by 0 bases, with 1 base between them. Here the CDR3 reads CASSLDSTDTQYF. CDR3 DNA: TGTGCCAGCAGCTTAGACAGCACAGATACGCAGTATTTT.

This clone has a count of ten or more. The rearrangement uses TRBV4-2 and TRBJ2-7, with 9 bases lining up with TRBD2. J gave up 2 bases and V 1 base, and 3 bases lay outside the gene matches. This CDR3 contains 15 residues. Germline V lookup: CDR1 LGHNA, CDR2 YNFKEQ. Here the CDR3 reads CASSQGRTSAYEQYF. Written as DNA, the CDR3 is TGTGCCAGCAGCCAAGGTAGGACTAGCGCCTACGAGCAGTACTTC.

The J gene is TRBJ2-1, the V gene TRBV28; D gene uncertain. CDR3 length: 11 amino acids. Between the trimmed V and J ends, which lost 3 bases and 9 bases, there was a span of 6 bases. Germline values: CDR1 MDHEN, CDR2 SYDVKM. This chain's CDR3 is CASSLYGEQFF. CDR3 sequence (DNA): TGTGCCAGCAGTTTGTATGGTGAGCAGTTCTTC.

The CDR3 DNA reads TGTGCCAGCAGCTTAAGGGGACAGGGAAAAGGCAATGAGCAGTTCTTC. Residues: CASSLRGQGKGNEQFF. The chain recombines TRBV7-3 with TRBJ2-1; TRBD1 matches at 9 bases. In germline, CDR1 is SGHTA, CDR2 FQGTGA. J lost 6 bases, V lost 1 base, and 7 bases had no gene match. The CDR3 is 16 residues long.

This clone has just a few counts. A much bigger clone sits one base away, suggesting this may be a read error. Other DNA sequences in this sample translate to the same CDR3. This rearrangement joins TRBV6-1 to TRBJ2-5, with no clear D. The CDR3 loop spans 11 amino acids. Trimming pared 5 bases from V and 1 base from J, leaving 2 bases between. The germline CDR1 and CDR2 sequences are MNHNS and SASEGT. CDR3 protein: CASSPQETQYF. CDR3 sequence (DNA): TGTGCCAGCAGTCCCCAAGAGACCCAGTACTTC.

J is TRBJ2-5 and V is TRBV4-1; 15 nucleotides agree with TRBD2. V dropped 0 bases and J dropped 7; count of bases not matched to a gene: 3. The germline V gene encodes CDR1 MGHRA and CDR2 YSYEKL. This CDR3 has 16 amino acids. CDR3 nucleotides: TGCGCCAGCAGCCAAGAGGGGGGACTAGCGGGAGGGACCCAGTACTTC. Residues: CASSQEGGLAGGTQYF.

The J gene is TRBJ2-1, the V gene TRBV18; the D gene is possibly TRBD1 (5 bases). Germline loops: CDR1 KGHSH, CDR2 LQKENI. Trimming removed 3 bases at V and 5 bases at J, with 8 bases between. CDR3 length: 13 amino acids. The CDR3 DNA reads as TGTGCCAGCTCACCGGACATTCACAATGAGCAGTTCTTC. Its translation is CASSPDIHNEQFF.

V is TRBV6-5 and J is TRBJ1-1; D is unresolved. CDR1 and CDR2 from the germline V gene are MNHEY and SVGAGI. There are 13 residues in the CDR3. Trimming pared 0 bases from V and 8 bases from J, leaving 10 bases between. CDR3 in DNA: TGTGCCAGCAGTTACTCGAGATTTACCGAAGCTTTCTTT. Translated: CASSYSRFTEAFF.

This clone was seen a few times. CDR3 residues: CASSRGTYTGELFF. Written as DNA, the CDR3 is TGTGCCAGCTCACGCGGGACATACACCGGGGAGCTGTTTTTT. J is TRBJ2-2 and V is TRBV18; D assignment may be TRBD1 or TRBD2 (6 bases each). The germline gives CDR1 KGHSH, CDR2 LQKENI. The CDR3 is made up of 14 amino acids. V dropped 4 bases and J dropped 3 bases, with 9 bases sitting between them.

This clone has ten or more counts. The chain couples TRBV6-5 to TRBJ2-7, with D tentatively TRBD2 (5 bases). Trimming pared 6 bases from V and 2 bases from J, leaving 17 bases between. The CDR3 contains 15 residues. From germline, CDR1 is MNHEY and CDR2 SVGAGI. The CDR3 sequence is CASSRADWQTYEQYF. CDR3 sequence (DNA): TGTGCCAGCAGCCGCGCGGACTGGCAAACCTACGAGCAGTACTTC.

A word on this clone: A single base separates this from a much larger clone, so it may be a read error. This chain connects TRBV6-1 to TRBJ2-1, with 9 nucleotides matching TRBD2. This CDR3 comprises 15 residues. Germline CDR1 is MNHNS and CDR2 is SASEGT. The V segment lost 1 base and the J segment 4 bases; nucleotides outside the gene matches: 2. The CDR3 protein is CASSEGAGGYNEQFF. The CDR3 region has the DNA TGTGCCAGCAGTGAAGGGGCGGGAGGGTACAATGAGCAGTTCTTC.

This chain links TRBV2 with TRBJ2-5, with 9 bases identical to TRBD1. V shed 1 base and J 5 bases; nucleotides not matched to a gene: 5. Germline V lookup: CDR1 SNHLY, CDR2 FYNNEI. The CDR3 runs 15 residues. The CDR3 nucleotides are TGTGCCAGCAGTGAAGAACAGGGGGCGGAGGAGACCCAGTACTTC. Residues: CASSEEQGAEETQYF.

The rearrangement links TRBV6-1 to TRBJ1-2; 7 bases line up with TRBD1. The CDR3 sequence is 13 residues long. CDR1 and CDR2 from the germline V gene are MNHNS and SASEGT. V lost 6 bases, J lost 7 bases, and 8 bases stayed unmatched. CDR3 nucleotide sequence: TGTGCCAGCAGCCCCGACAGGGTGATTGGCTACACCTTC. It codes for CASSPDRVIGYTF.

There are a few counts of this clone. This rearrangement joins TRBV6-6 to TRBJ2-3, with 7 bases lining up with TRBD2. Germline V gene sequence: CDR1 MNHNY, CDR2 SVGAGI (reference sequence). With 7 bases clipped from V and 4 bases from J, the junction kept 8 bases outside the gene matches. This CDR3 is 14 amino acids long. CDR3 in DNA: TGTGCCAGCAATGGACTAGGTAGTGCAGATACGCAGTATTTT. It yields the protein CASNGLGSADTQYF.

This clone was counted between two and nine times. Additional DNA sequences in this sample encode the identical CDR3. V is TRBV5-1 and J is TRBJ2-7; 8 bases line up with TRBD1. V dropped 0 bases and J dropped 3; count of bases not matched to a gene: 2. Germline V gene data show CDR1 as SGHRS and CDR2 as YFSETQ. The CDR3 runs to 14 residues. For the CDR3, the DNA is TGCGCCAGCAGCTTGGGGACAGGGAACTACGAGCAGTACTTC. Translated, it gives CASSLGTGNYEQYF.

The CDR3 protein is CASSPIALSSYEQYF. CDR3 DNA sequence: TGTGCCAGCAGTCCGATCGCTTTAAGCTCCTACGAGCAGTACTTC. The chain uses TRBV28 and TRBJ2-7; no firm D call. Germline CDR1 and CDR2: MDHEN and SYDVKM. The V end lost 5 bases, the J end lost 0 bases, and 14 bases lay between the germline ends. The CDR3 runs 15 residues.

The gene calls are TRBV5-4 and TRBJ1-6; 8 bases are shared with TRBD1. The CDR3 loop spans 14 amino acids. Per germline, CDR1 SGHNT and CDR2 YYREEE (reference sequence). Trimming took 3 bases from V and 6 from J; bases not matched to a gene: 2. As DNA, the CDR3 is TGTGCCAGCAGCTACGACAGGGGTAATTCACCCCTCCACTTT. Its protein product is CASSYDRGNSPLHF.

Many counts were recorded for this clone. The chain couples TRBV5-4 to TRBJ2-1; 10 nucleotides line up with TRBD2. The J segment lost 1 base and the V segment lost 4 bases, leaving 8 bases of the junction unmatched. The germline V gene encodes CDR1 SGHNT and CDR2 YYREEE (reference sequence). The CDR3 is 17 amino acids. CDR3 DNA: TGTGCCAGCAGCCTCGGGACTAGCGCGAGTTCCTACAATGAGCAGTTCTTC. Protein sequence: CASSLGTSASSYNEQFF.

With regard to this clone: Other DNA sequences in this sample translate to the same CDR3. The chain employs TRBV5-1 and TRBJ2-2; the D is unclear. The CDR3 runs 15 residues. The germline V gene encodes CDR1 SGHRS and CDR2 YFSETQ. Trimming left V 4 bases short and J 0 bases short, with 10 bases between. The CDR3 loop is CASSLGGTNTGELFF. The CDR3 DNA follows: TGCGCCAGCAGCCTGGGCGGAACGAACACCGGGGAGCTGTTTTTT.

The V gene is TRBV7-2, the J gene TRBJ1-5, with D perhaps TRBD1 (5 bases). Trimming removed 3 bases at V and 4 bases at J, with 13 bases between. CDR3 length equals 15 residues. The germline CDR1 and CDR2 sequences are SGHTA and FQGNSA. The CDR3 here is CASSLWQGPNQPQHF. For the CDR3, the DNA is TGTGCCAGCAGCTTGTGGCAGGGACCAAATCAGCCCCAGCATTTT. The whole variable domain, remainder taken from reference TRBV7-2 and TRBJ1-5, is GAGVSQSPSNKVTEKGKDVELRCDPISGHTALYWYRQSLGQGLEFLIYFQGNSAPDKSGLPSDRFSAERTGGSVSTLTIQRTQQEDSAVYLCASSLWQGPNQPQHFGDGTRLSIL.

The chain joins TRBV6-1 to TRBJ1-1, with D possibly TRBD1 on 6 matching bases. The V end lost 7 bases, the J end lost 0 bases, and 12 bases lay between the germline ends. CDR3 size: 14 residues. The germline CDR1 and CDR2 sequences are MNHNS and SASEGT. DNA of the CDR3: TGTGCCAGCACATTCCGGGACATGAACACTGAAGCTTTCTTT. Protein sequence: CASTFRDMNTEAFF.

At least ten counts were recorded for this clone. This chain uses TRBV4-2 with TRBJ2-5; 7 bases fit TRBD2. The CDR3 consists of 18 residues. In germline, CDR1 is LGHNA, CDR2 YNFKEQ. Unmatched junction bases numbered 12, after V lost 1 base and J lost 1 base. The CDR3 DNA is TGTGCCAGCAGCCAAGCCTTCGGGGGGAGCGCCACCCAAGAGACCCAGTACTTC. Amino acids: CASSQAFGGSATQETQYF.

The rearrangement joins TRBV28 to TRBJ2-7; TRBD1 agrees at 12 bases. This CDR3 has 18 amino acids. Germline V CDR1 and CDR2: MDHEN, SYDVKM. Losses at the gene ends were 4 bases for V and 0 bases for J; bases not matched to a gene: 10. The CDR3 sequence: CASSYRDRGPLRSYEQYF. The CDR3 DNA follows: TGTGCCAGCAGTTACCGGGACAGGGGGCCGCTCCGCTCCTACGAGCAGTACTTC.

This clone has just a few counts. J is TRBJ2-7 and V is TRBV19, with TRBD1 identical over 7 bases. The CDR3 length is 14 residues. J was trimmed by 4 bases and V by 6 bases; bases with no gene match: 9. CDR1 and CDR2 from the germline V gene are LNHDA and SQIVND (reference sequence). The CDR3 loop reads CASSPDRVAYEQYF. In DNA, the CDR3 is TGTGCCAGTAGCCCTGACAGGGTGGCATACGAGCAGTACTTC.

Worth noting for this clone: Relative to the germline gene, one junction end is altered; a read error may explain this. The chain is built from TRBV4-1 and TRBJ2-1, with 10 bases fitting TRBD1. The CDR3 is 19 residues long. In germline, CDR1 is MGHRA, CDR2 YSYEKL. The CDR3 coding sequence is TGCGCCAGCAGCCAAGATGTAATGATCCTCGGGACAGGGGCCCTCTTTCCACTCTTC. Residues: CASSQDVMILGTGALFPLF.

The chain employs TRBV30 and TRBJ2-3; unclear D gene. Germline CDR1 and CDR2: GTSNPN and SVGIG (reference sequence). The CDR3 runs 16 residues. Trimming left V 0 bases short and J 0 bases short, with 13 bases between. The CDR3 DNA sequence: TGTGCCTGGAGTGTATTTAACAGCCGAAGCACAGATACGCAGTATTTT. Translating it yields CAWSVFNSRSTDTQYF.

The rearrangement uses TRBV27 and TRBJ2-4; 7 nucleotides line up with TRBD1. Trimming cost V 6 bases and J 0 bases; bases outside gene matches: 2. The CDR3 has 14 amino acids. Germline CDR1 and CDR2: MNHEY and SMNVEV (reference sequence). The CDR3 DNA sequence: TGTGCCAGCAGACAGGGGCTAGCCAAAAACATTCAGTACTTC. It yields the protein CASRQGLAKNIQYF.